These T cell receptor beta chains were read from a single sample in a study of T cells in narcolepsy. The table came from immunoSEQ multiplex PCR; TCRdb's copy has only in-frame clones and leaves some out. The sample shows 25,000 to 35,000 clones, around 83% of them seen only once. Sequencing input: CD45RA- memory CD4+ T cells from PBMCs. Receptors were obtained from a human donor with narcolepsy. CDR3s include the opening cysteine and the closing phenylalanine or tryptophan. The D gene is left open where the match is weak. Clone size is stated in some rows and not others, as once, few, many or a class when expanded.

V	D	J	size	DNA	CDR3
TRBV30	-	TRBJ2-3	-	TGTGCCTGGAGTGCCGGGTTAGATACGCAGTATTTT	CAWSAGLDTQYF
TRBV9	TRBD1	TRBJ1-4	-	TGTGCCAGCAGCGGAGGCCGTCGGACAGGGAGTTGGGAAAAACTGTTTTTT	CASSGGRRTGSWEKLFF
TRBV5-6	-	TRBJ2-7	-	TGTGCCAGCAGCTTGGCATTTCGGGTGGGGGTCCGGTCCTACGAGCAGTACTTC	CASSLAFRVGVRSYEQYF
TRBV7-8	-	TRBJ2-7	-	TGTGCCAGCAGCTTAGTTCCCGCAGGGATGAACGAGCAGTACTTC	CASSLVPAGMNEQYF
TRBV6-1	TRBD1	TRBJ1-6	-	TGTGCCAGCACCCTACCGGGGACAGTCAATTCACCCCTCCACTTT	CASTLPGTVNSPLHF
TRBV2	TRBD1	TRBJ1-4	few	TGTGCCAGCAGTGGGGACAGGAATGAAAAACTGTTTTTT	CASSGDRNEKLFF
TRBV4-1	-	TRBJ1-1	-	TGCGCCAGCAGCCAAGTCCACACTCAGAACACTGAAGCTTTCTTT	CASSQVHTQNTEAFF
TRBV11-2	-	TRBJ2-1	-	TGTGCCAGCAGCTTAAGTCCCTACCGAAGGTTGGTTAATGAGCAGTTCTTC	CASSLSPYRRLVNEQFF
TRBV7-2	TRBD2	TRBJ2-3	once	TGTGCCAGCAGCTTAGCGCTTGGCGGGGGGTCCAGCACAGATACGCAGTATTTT	CASSLALGGGSSTDTQYF
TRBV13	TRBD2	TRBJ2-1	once	TGTGCCAGCAGCCCCGAATCTCTAGCGGGGGGGATCAATGAGCAGTTCTTC	CASSPESLAGGINEQFF
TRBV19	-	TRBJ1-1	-	TGTGCCAGTAGTATAGCTTCAGGAACTGAAGCTTTCTTT	CASSIASGTEAFF
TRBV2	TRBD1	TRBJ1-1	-	TGTGCCAGCAGGGGACAGGGGGGTTCGAACACTGAAGCTTTCTTT	CASRGQGGSNTEAFF
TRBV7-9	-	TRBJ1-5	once	TGTGCCAGCAGCTTAGGCGGGGACGGTGCGCAGCCCCAGCATTTT	CASSLGGDGAQPQHF
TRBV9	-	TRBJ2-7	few	TGTGCCAGCAGCGCGGCAGGGATCCCCTACGAGCAGTACTTC	CASSAAGIPYEQYF
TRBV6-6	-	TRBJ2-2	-	TGTGCCAAGTCATCGGGGCGGAATCTCACCGGGGAGCTGTTTTTT	CAKSSGRNLTGELFF
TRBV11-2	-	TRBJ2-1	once	TGTGCCAGCAGCTTTTTCCCCGGTTCCCTCTCAAGCTCCTACAATGAGCAGTTCTTC	CASSFFPGSLSSSYNEQFF
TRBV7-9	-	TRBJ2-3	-	TGTGCCAGCAGTCGGGACGTCACAGATACGCAGTATTTT	CASSRDVTDTQYF
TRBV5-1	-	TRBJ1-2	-	TGCGCCAGCAGCTTCGTGACTTCAGGGGATCGGGGCTACACCTTC	CASSFVTSGDRGYTF
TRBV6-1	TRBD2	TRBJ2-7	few	TGTGCCAGCAGTGCCCCTAGCGGGCTCGACGAGCAGTACTTC	CASSAPSGLDEQYF
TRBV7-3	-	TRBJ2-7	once	TGTGCCAGCAGCTTAAGTAGTTCCTCCTACGAGCAGTACTTC	CASSLSSSSYEQYF
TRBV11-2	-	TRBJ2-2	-	TGTGCCAGCAGCCCTATAACGAGAAACACCGGGGAGCTGTTTTTT	CASSPITRNTGELFF
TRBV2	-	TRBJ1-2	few	TGTGCCAGCCATGGGGGCGAGGACTATGGCTACACCTTC	CASHGGEDYGYTF
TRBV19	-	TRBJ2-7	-	TGTGCCAGTAGTGGAATTCAAACCCGAAGGACGGGTTCCTACGAGCAGTACTTC	CASSGIQTRRTGSYEQYF
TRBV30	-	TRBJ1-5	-	TGTGCCTGGAGTACAGGGTCGGGTACGAATCAGCCCCAGCATTTT	CAWSTGSGTNQPQHF
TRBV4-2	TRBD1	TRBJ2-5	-	TGTGCCAGCAGCTCACAGGGGTCGGAGACCCAGTACTTC	CASSSQGSETQYF
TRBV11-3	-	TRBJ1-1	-	TGTGCCAGCAGTTCAAATCTAGGCACTGAAGCTTTCTTT	CASSSNLGTEAFF
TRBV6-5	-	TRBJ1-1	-	TGTGCCAGCAGTGAAGCGCCGGGGGTCGCTTTCTTT	CASSEAPGVAFF
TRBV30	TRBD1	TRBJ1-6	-	TGTATCTGGAGTCGCGAGACAGGGGGGAATTCACCCCTCCACTTT	CIWSRETGGNSPLHF
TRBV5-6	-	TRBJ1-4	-	TGTGCCAGCAGCTTCGCAAATGAAAAACTGTTTTTT	CASSFANEKLFF
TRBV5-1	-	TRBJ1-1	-	TGCGCCAGCAGCTCATCCGGGAGGAACACTGAAGCTTTCTTT	CASSSSGRNTEAFF
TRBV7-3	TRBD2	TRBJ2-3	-	TGTGCCAGCAGCTTGGGGGGGAGTACGCAGTATTTT	CASSLGGSTQYF
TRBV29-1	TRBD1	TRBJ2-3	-	TGCAGCGTTGAGGACAGGGGCCGCAGCACAGATACGCAGTATTTT	CSVEDRGRSTDTQYF
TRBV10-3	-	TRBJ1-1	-	TGTGCCATCAGGGCCTGGGGGGACGGGAACACTGAAGCTTTCTTT	CAIRAWGDGNTEAFF
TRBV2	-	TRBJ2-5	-	TGTGCCAGCAGTGACGTCCTAGGAGAGACCCAGTACTTC	CASSDVLGETQYF
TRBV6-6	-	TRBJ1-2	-	TGTGCCAGCAGTAAGCCACCGGGGGACTATGGCTACACCTTC	CASSKPPGDYGYTF
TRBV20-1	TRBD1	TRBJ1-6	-	TGCAGTGCTAAGACAGGGATCTTT	CSAKTGIF
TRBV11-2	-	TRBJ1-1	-	TGTGCCAGCAGCTCGGCCGGGGGAGGGAACACTGAAGCTTTCTTT	CASSSAGGGNTEAFF
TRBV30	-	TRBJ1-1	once	TGTGCCTGGAGTCTCCTTCGTGGAGGGCCCCCCGAAGCTTTCTTT	CAWSLLRGGPPEAFF
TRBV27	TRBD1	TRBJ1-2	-	TGTGCCAGCAGTTTATGGGACAGGGCCTCTGGCTACACCTTC	CASSLWDRASGYTF
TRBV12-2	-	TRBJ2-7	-	TGTGCAAGTCGCTCCTCTCGGGACACGGACTACGAGCAGTACTTC	CASRSSRDTDYEQYF
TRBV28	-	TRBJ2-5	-	TGTGCCAGCACGACGGTAGAGACCCAGTACTTC	CASTTVETQYF
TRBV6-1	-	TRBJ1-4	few	TGTGCCAGCAGTGAAATCGGGGTGGGTGAAAAACTGTTTTTT	CASSEIGVGEKLFF
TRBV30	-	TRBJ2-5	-	TGTGCCTGGAGTCAAAGATGGGGGAGGGGGCTGGTCAGAGAGACCCAGTACTTC	CAWSQRWGRGLVRETQYF
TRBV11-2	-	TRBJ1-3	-	TGTGCCAGCAGCTTAGATCTAGGAGGTCAGTTGTCCTCTGGAAACACCATATATTTT	CASSLDLGGQLSSGNTIYF
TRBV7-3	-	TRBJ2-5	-	TGTGCCAGCAGCTTACAGGGCGGCGGGTTGGAGACCCAGTACTTC	CASSLQGGGLETQYF
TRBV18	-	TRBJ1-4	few	TGTGCCAGCTCACCTGGGGGACACCGGAATGAAAAACTGTTTTTT	CASSPGGHRNEKLFF
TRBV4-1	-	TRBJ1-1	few	TGCGCCAGCAGCCAACTAAAGAATCCCACTGAAGCTTTCTTT	CASSQLKNPTEAFF
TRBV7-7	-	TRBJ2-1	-	TGTGCCAGCAGCTTAACTCCCGGAGGAGGCAATGAGCAGTTCTTC	CASSLTPGGGNEQFF
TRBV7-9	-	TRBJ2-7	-	TGTGCCAGCAGCTTAAAAGGCGGCCCTGTGGAGCAGTACTTC	CASSLKGGPVEQYF
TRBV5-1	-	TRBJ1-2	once	TGCGCCAGCAGCCCCAATGGGGAGGGTGGTGGCTACACCTTC	CASSPNGEGGGYTF
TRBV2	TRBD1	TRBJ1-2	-	TGTGCCAGCAGTGTAGGGACAGTGAAGGAGGGCTACACCTTC	CASSVGTVKEGYTF
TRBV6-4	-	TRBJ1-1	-	TGTGCCAGCAGTCCGTCACAGGGGAACACTGAAGCTTTCTTT	CASSPSQGNTEAFF
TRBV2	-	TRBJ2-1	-	TGTGCCAGCAGTGAACGGGGTAGCTCCTACAATGAGCAGTTCTTC	CASSERGSSYNEQFF